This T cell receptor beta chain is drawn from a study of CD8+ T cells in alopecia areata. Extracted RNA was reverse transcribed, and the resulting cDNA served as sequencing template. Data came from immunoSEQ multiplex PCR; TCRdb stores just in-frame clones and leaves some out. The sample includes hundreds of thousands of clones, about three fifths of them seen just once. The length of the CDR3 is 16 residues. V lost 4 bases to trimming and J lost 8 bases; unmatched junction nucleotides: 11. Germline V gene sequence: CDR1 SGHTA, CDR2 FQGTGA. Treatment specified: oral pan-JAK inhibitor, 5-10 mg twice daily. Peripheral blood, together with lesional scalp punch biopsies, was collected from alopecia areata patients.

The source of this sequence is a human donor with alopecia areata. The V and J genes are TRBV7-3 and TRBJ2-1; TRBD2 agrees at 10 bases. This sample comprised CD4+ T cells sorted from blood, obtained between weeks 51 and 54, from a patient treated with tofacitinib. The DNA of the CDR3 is TGTGCCAGCAGCTCCGACAGCGGGGGGGCGGTCGATGAGCAGTTCTTC. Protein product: CASSSDSGGAVDEQFF.